This TCR beta chain is from a study of beta chain features in type 1 diabetes. Overall study findings and caveats: A closer apparent resemblance between naive, central memory and Treg TCRB repertoires was seen in patients than in healthy donors. Among all four CD4+ subsets, Type 1 diabetes patients had TCRB CDR3s that were moderately but significantly shorter. Junctions at VDJ sites from type 1 diabetes patients had fewer insertions and more deletions.

This clone appeared a few times. Its target is not known. The entirety of the isolated RNA underwent reverse transcription, so expressed TCRB transcripts were sequenced. About 3.57 million reads per sample were averaged for naive, central memory and regulatory samples. Profiled with immunoSEQ multiplex PCR; TCRdb holds only in-frame clones, not every one. Among about 240,000 clones listed, around 14% were seen once. Trimming stripped 1 base from V and 9 bases from J, with 11 bases between. This CDR3 region has 13 residues. CDR1 and CDR2 (germline): SGHRS, YFSETQ. Using CD45RO/CCR7/CD25/CD127/CD95/CD27, CD4+ naive, central memory, regulatory and stem cell-like memory cells were sorted.

The clonotype originates from a man aged 25-45 years with type 1 diabetes. The chain joins TRBV5-1 to TRBJ2-1; D may be TRBD1 (6 bases). What was sequenced was naive CD4+ T cells from blood. CDR3 residues: CASSLSPRGEQFF. The CDR3 nucleotides read TGCGCCAGCAGCTTGTCCCCCAGGGGTGAGCAGTTCTTC. The full variable domain, completed using reference TRBV5-1 and TRBJ2-1, is KAGVTQTPRYLIKTRGQQVTLSCSPISGHRSVSWYQQTPGQGLQFLFEYFSETQRNKGNFPGRFSGRQFSNSRSEMNVSTLELGDSALYLCASSLSPRGEQFFGPGTRLTVL.